Presented here are 15 T cell receptor beta chains from one specimen sequenced in a study of PD-1 blockade in classical Hodgkin lymphoma. Stated time point: newly diagnosed, previously untreated cHL patient sample. Negative magnetic selection isolated CD4+ T cells from thawed PBMCs. Some clones are missing from TCRdb's copy, which holds only in-frame ones; the method was immunoSEQ multiplex PCR. The sample holds about 20,000 clones, around 86% seen once. What was sequenced was CD4+ T cells from blood. These receptors all come from a human donor with classical Hodgkin lymphoma.

V usage is TRBV5-1 and J usage is TRBJ2-1; TRBD2 matches at 7 bases. The CDR3 loop spans 14 amino acids. CDR1 is SGHRS, CDR2 YFSETQ, per germline. V dropped 1 base and J dropped 5; count of bases not matched to a gene: 3. As DNA, the CDR3 is TGCGCCAGCAGCTTGCCCACTAGCGACAATGAGCAGTTCTTC. Its translation: CASSLPTSDNEQFF.

The chain uses TRBV18 and TRBJ2-2; the D is unclear. Trimming stripped 3 bases from V and 1 base from J, with 9 bases between. This CDR3 is built from 15 residues. Germline V lookup: CDR1 KGHSH, CDR2 LQKENI. The CDR3 DNA reads as TGTGCCAGCTCACCCCGGACGGTGAACACCGGGGAGCTGTTTTTT. It translates to CASSPRTVNTGELFF.

The rearrangement links TRBV11-3 to TRBJ2-7; TRBD2 is a possible D gene (5 bases). The germline gives CDR1 SGHNT, CDR2 YENEEA. The V gene lost 3 bases and the J gene lost 2 bases, with 8 bases spanning the gap. CDR3 length: 13 amino acids. CDR3 in DNA: TGTGCCAGCAGCTTGGACTCGGCCTACGAGCAGTACTTC. This codes for CASSLDSAYEQYF.

The chain is built from TRBV28 and TRBJ1-4, with a tentative D call TRBD1 (6 bases). There are 17 residues in the CDR3. Trimming cost V 2 bases and J 4 bases, with 17 bases left between them. The germline V gene has CDR1 MDHEN and CDR2 SYDVKM. CDR3 loop: CASSLSPGTSDNEKLFF. The DNA for the CDR3 is TGTGCCAGCAGTTTAAGCCCCGGGACATCCGATAATGAAAAACTGTTTTTT.

Of note for this clone: Other DNA sequences of this sample code for an identical CDR3. CDR3 sequence reads: CASRRVSSYNEQFF. For the CDR3, the DNA is TGTGCCAGCAGACGGGTGAGCTCCTACAATGAGCAGTTCTTC. This chain connects TRBV27 to TRBJ2-1; D call uncertain. The CDR3 has 14 amino acids. With 6 bases removed from V and 0 bases from J, the gap between germline ends came to 9 bases. Germline V gene lookup returns CDR1 MNHEY and CDR2 SMNVEV (reference sequence).

The CDR3 DNA is TGTGCCAGCAGAAAAGGACAGGGACGACTCTACGAGCAGTACTTC. This gives the protein CASRKGQGRLYEQYF. This chain joins TRBV25-1 and TRBJ2-7; TRBD1 aligns across 8 bases. The CDR3 loop spans 15 amino acids. The V gene end was trimmed by 6 bases and the J gene end by 3 bases; junction bases not matched to a gene: 10. Per germline, CDR1 MGHDK and CDR2 SYGVNS.

The chain recombines TRBV18 with TRBJ2-7; no clear D gene. The CDR3 spans 13 residues. Trimming took 6 bases from V and 4 from J, leaving 13 bases between them. CDR1 and CDR2 from the germline V gene are KGHSH and LQKENI. The CDR3 bases are TGTGCCAGCTCCCGGGTTGAAGGGTACGAGCAGTACTTC. Its protein is CASSRVEGYEQYF.

This chain connects TRBV27 to TRBJ2-5; no firm D call. Germline assignment: CDR1 MNHEY and CDR2 SMNVEV (reference sequence). Deletions cut 3 bases from V and 1 base from J, with 9 bases between. The CDR3 length is 14 residues. The CDR3 reads CASSFRRSQETQYF. The CDR3, as DNA: TGTGCCAGCAGTTTTAGGCGGTCCCAAGAGACCCAGTACTTC.

This chain uses TRBV28 with TRBJ2-7, with D possibly TRBD1 on 6 matching bases. The CDR3 covers 14 residues. CDR1 is MDHEN and CDR2 is SYDVKM in the germline V gene. Trimming pared 0 bases from V and 6 bases from J, leaving 12 bases between. The CDR3, as DNA: TGTGCCAGCAGTTTATGGACAGGTGGCCTCGAGCAGTACTTC. Translation gives CASSLWTGGLEQYF.

V usage is TRBV7-2 and J usage is TRBJ2-5, with 8 bases lining up with TRBD2. The DNA end favors TRBJ2-7, so the J call may be wrong. The germline V gene encodes CDR1 SGHTA and CDR2 FQGNSA. CDR3 size: 15 residues. As DNA, the CDR3 is TGTGCCAGCAGCTTAGCAGCGGGAGCCTCCTACGAGCAGTACTTC. It is translated as CASSLAAGASYEQYF.

The J gene is TRBJ2-5, the V gene TRBV5-1, with unresolved D. The ends were cut back, 2 bases at V and 1 base at J, with 15 bases in the middle. The CDR3 length is 16 residues. Germline CDR1 SGHRS, CDR2 YFSETQ. The CDR3 region has the DNA TGCGCCAGCAGCTTAGGCGGAACTTATGTCCAAGAGACCCAGTACTTC. Its protein product is CASSLGGTYVQETQYF.

In this sample, this clone turned up a few times. V usage is TRBV5-4 and J usage is TRBJ2-2; 10 bases align to TRBD1. V trimming: 2 bases; J trimming: 7 bases; junction bases outside the gene matches: 5. CDR1 SGHNT and CDR2 YYREEE come from the germline V gene (reference sequence). This CDR3 contains 15 residues. CDR3 in amino acids: CASSLGQGVGGELFF. The DNA of the CDR3 is TGTGCCAGCAGCTTAGGACAGGGGGTCGGCGGGGAGCTGTTTTTT. The full variable domain, completed using reference TRBV5-4 and TRBJ2-2, is ETGVTQSPTHLIKTRGQQVTLRCSSQSGHNTVSWYQQALGQGPQFIFQYYREEENGRGNFPPRFSGLQFPNYSSELNVNALELDDSALYLCASSLGQGVGGELFFGEGSRLTVL.

The J gene is TRBJ2-5, the V gene TRBV19; D unclear. Trimming removed 7 bases from V and 2 bases from J, with 17 bases in between. The germline V gene encodes CDR1 LNHDA and CDR2 SQIVND (reference sequence). The CDR3 covers 15 residues. This CDR3 reads CASTPPGPHQETQYF. The DNA for the CDR3 is TGTGCCAGTACCCCCCCTGGGCCTCATCAAGAGACCCAGTACTTC.

The chain combines TRBV6-5 with TRBJ1-1; D perhaps matches TRBD1 (5 bases). The CDR3 has 12 amino acids. Trimming cost V 6 bases and J 4 bases, with 9 bases left between them. Germline V gene lookup returns CDR1 MNHEY and CDR2 SVGAGI. The CDR3 nucleotides read TGTGCCAGCAGGCAGGGAATCACTGAAGCTTTCTTT. Translation: CASRQGITEAFF.

In regard to this clone: One junction end disagrees with the germline gene, perhaps due to a read error. The V gene is TRBV7-7, the J gene TRBJ2-1; 11 bases match TRBD2. CDR1 and CDR2 (germline): SSHAT, FNYEAQ (reference sequence). CDR3 length equals 16 residues. The CDR3 here is CASSLQLAGGRNEQFF. The DNA for the CDR3 is TGTGCTAGCAGCTTACAGCTAGCGGGAGGTCGGAATGAGCAGTTCTTC.